This entry describes one T cell receptor (beta chain). Its antigen is not known. PCR used 60 Vbeta primers and 13 Jbeta primers. The assay was immunoSEQ multiplex PCR, and TCRdb's table has in-frame clones only and misses some. This sample yields approximately 150,000 clones, of which around 85% are seen a single time; about 0.85% belongs to the top ten. The sample comes from a study of cytomegalovirus exposure and HLA in healthy donors. V was trimmed by 6 bases and J by 4 bases, leaving 16 bases between them. CDR1 and CDR2 (germline): SEHNR, FQNEAQ (reference sequence). The CDR3 is 14 residues long. Study-wide findings and caveats: Immune exposure was documented only through CMV serostatus. Rarity held for most TCR sequences, but there were some public TCRs that occurred in many donors.

The clonotype originates from a woman aged 25 to 45 in good health and CMV-seronegative. The sequencing sample was made of PBMCs. V and J are TRBV7-9 and TRBJ2-7, with D possibly matching TRBD1 (6 bases). This CDR3 reads CASRRNRDSYEQYF. CDR3 bases: TGTGCCAGCAGGAGGAACAGGGATTCTTACGAGCAGTACTTC.